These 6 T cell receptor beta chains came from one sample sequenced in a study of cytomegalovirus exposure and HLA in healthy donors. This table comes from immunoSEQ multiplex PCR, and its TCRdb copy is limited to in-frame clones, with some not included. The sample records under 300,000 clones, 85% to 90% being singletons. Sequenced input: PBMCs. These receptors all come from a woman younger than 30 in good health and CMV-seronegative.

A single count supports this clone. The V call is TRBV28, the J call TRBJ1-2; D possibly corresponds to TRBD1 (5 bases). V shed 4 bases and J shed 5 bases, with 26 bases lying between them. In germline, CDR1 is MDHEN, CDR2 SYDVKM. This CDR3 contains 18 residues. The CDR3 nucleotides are TGTGCCAGCAGTTCCGATAACACGGGGGGTTTCTCGTCGTATGGCTACACCTTC. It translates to CASSSDNTGGFSSYGYTF.

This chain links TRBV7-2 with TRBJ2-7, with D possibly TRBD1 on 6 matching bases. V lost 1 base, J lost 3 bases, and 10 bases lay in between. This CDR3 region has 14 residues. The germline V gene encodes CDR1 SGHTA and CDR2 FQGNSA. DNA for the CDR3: TGTGCCAGCAGCTTAGGGTGGGACAACTACGAGCAGTACTTC. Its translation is CASSLGWDNYEQYF.

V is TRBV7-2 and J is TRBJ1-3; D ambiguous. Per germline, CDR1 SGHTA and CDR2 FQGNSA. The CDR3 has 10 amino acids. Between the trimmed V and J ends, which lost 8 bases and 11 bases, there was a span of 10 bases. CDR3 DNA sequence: TGTGCCAGCGGGCATGCAGCCATATATTTT. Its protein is CASGHAAIYF.

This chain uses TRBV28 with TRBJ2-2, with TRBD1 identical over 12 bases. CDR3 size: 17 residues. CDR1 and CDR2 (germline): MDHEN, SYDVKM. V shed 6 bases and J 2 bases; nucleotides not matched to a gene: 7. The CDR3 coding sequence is TGTGCCAGCAGCTCCGGGACAGGGGGCGCAAACACCGGGGAGCTGTTTTTT. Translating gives CASSSGTGGANTGELFF.

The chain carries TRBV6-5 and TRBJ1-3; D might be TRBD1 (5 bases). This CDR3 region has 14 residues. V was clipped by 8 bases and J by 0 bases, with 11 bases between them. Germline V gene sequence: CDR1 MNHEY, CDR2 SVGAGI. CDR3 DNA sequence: TGTGCCAGCCACGGGGGGAGCTCTGGAAACACCATATATTTT. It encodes CASHGGSSGNTIYF.

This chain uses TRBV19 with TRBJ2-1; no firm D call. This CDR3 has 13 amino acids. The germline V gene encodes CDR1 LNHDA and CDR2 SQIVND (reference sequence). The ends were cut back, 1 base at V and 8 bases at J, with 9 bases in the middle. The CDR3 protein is CASSIVSRDEQFF. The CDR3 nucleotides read TGTGCCAGTAGTATAGTGAGTCGGGATGAGCAGTTCTTC.